This is a list of T cell receptor beta chains from one sample in a study of early T cells in non-severe SARS-CoV-2 infection. TCRdb re-derived calls from the 5' RACE reads in MiXCR, one entry per CDR3 protein. The sample shows tens of thousands of distinct CDR3 sequences, around 6% of them seen only once. Sequencing was done on a sample of whole blood. Source of these receptors: an adult who was a healthcare worker with PCR-confirmed SARS-CoV-2 infection or an uninfected control (not recorded which). Each CDR3 is given with its conserved first and last residue. Each record gives: clone size, J gene, V gene, D gene, CDR3 protein, CDR3 DNA. D genes are given only for firm matches. Clone size is given for some rows only: seen once, a few or many times, or a class if the clone is expanded.

clone_size: -
j_call: TRBJ2-5
v_call: TRBV27
d_call: TRBD2
cdr3_aa: CASKRLAGDQETQYF
cdr3_nt: TGTGCCAGCAAACGACTAGCGGGGGACCAAGAGACCCAGTACTTC

clone_size: -
j_call: TRBJ2-3
v_call: TRBV6-2/TRBV6-3
d_call: TRBD2
cdr3_aa: CASSYPRPLAGPGRTDTQYF
cdr3_nt: TGTGCCAGCAGTTACCCTCGACCACTAGCGGGGCCCGGACGCACAGATACGCAGTATTTT

clone_size: many
j_call: TRBJ2-7
v_call: TRBV7-2
d_call: -
cdr3_aa: CASCLWGSSSYEQYF
cdr3_nt: TGTGCCAGCTGCCTTTGGGGGTCGAGCTCCTACGAGCAGTACTTC

clone_size: many
j_call: TRBJ2-5
v_call: TRBV3-1
d_call: -
cdr3_aa: CASSFGSGGETQYF
cdr3_nt: TGTGCCAGCAGCTTCGGGAGCGGAGGGGAGACCCAGTACTTC

clone_size: many
j_call: TRBJ2-1
v_call: TRBV20-1
d_call: TRBD1
cdr3_aa: CSARGDRNSYNEQFF
cdr3_nt: TGCAGTGCTAGAGGGGACAGGAACTCCTACAATGAGCAGTTCTTC

clone_size: few
j_call: TRBJ2-1
v_call: TRBV11-3
d_call: TRBD2
cdr3_aa: CASSSGLAGVNEQFF
cdr3_nt: TGTGCCAGCAGCTCGGGACTAGCGGGGGTTAATGAGCAGTTCTTC

clone_size: many
j_call: TRBJ2-3
v_call: TRBV6-2/TRBV6-3
d_call: TRBD1
cdr3_aa: CASRTRRQGKTDTQYF
cdr3_nt: TGTGCCAGCAGGACCCGCCGACAGGGGAAAACAGATACGCAGTATTTT

clone_size: many
j_call: TRBJ2-1
v_call: TRBV28
d_call: TRBD2
cdr3_aa: CASSLGTGTSPYNEQFF
cdr3_nt: TGTGCCAGCAGTTTAGGGACCGGGACTAGCCCGTACAATGAGCAGTTCTTC

clone_size: once
j_call: TRBJ1-3
v_call: TRBV3-1
d_call: -
cdr3_aa: CASSHNTYSGNTIYF
cdr3_nt: TGTGCCAGCAGCCACAATACCTACTCTGGAAACACCATATATTTT

clone_size: many
j_call: TRBJ1-2
v_call: TRBV7-9
d_call: -
cdr3_aa: CASSLKEGNGYTF
cdr3_nt: TGTGCCAGCAGCTTAAAGGAGGGGAATGGCTACACCTTC

clone_size: few
j_call: TRBJ1-1
v_call: TRBV6-2/TRBV6-3
d_call: TRBD1
cdr3_aa: CASSSSPGQSLPKRAEAFF
cdr3_nt: TGTGCCAGCAGTTCTTCTCCGGGACAGAGCCTCCCTAAACGGGCTGAAGCTTTCTTT

clone_size: many
j_call: TRBJ2-1
v_call: TRBV5-1
d_call: TRBD1
cdr3_aa: CASSTTGGTDEQFF
cdr3_nt: TGCGCCAGCAGCACGACAGGGGGCACGGATGAGCAGTTCTTC

clone_size: many
j_call: TRBJ2-3
v_call: TRBV7-2
d_call: TRBD2
cdr3_aa: CASRRTSGPDTQYF
cdr3_nt: TGTGCCAGCAGACGGACTAGCGGGCCAGATACGCAGTATTTT